Below are 18 T cell receptor beta chains sequenced from a single sample in a study of spatial heterogeneity in lung cancer (dated by TCRdb to the late 2010s). The research as a whole found: A correlation was observed between the number of expanded intratumoral alpha and beta TCRs and the tumor nonsynonymous mutation count.

No antigen has been identified for these receptors. Library method: 5' RACE. TCRdb names NextSeq 500 as the instrument used. TCRdb's own reprocessing of the public reads used fastp at Q25 and MiXCR and kept productive beta chains. Records with the same CDR3 protein are collapsed into one entry carrying the most frequent genes and DNA. In this sample the table shows approximately 600 distinct CDR3 sequences, around a fifth of which occur a single time. The ten top clones hold 25% of the sample. In light of the paper, this sample's time point label describes: sample taken at primary tumor resection. Material: lung tumor tissue, obtained at surgery. The receptors here all came from a male donor with early-stage non-small cell lung cancer.

With respect to this clonotype: A library made for alpha chains picked up this beta chain off target, so its size means little. V and J are TRBV13 and TRBJ2-1, with D tentatively TRBD1 (6 bases). V lost 3 bases to trimming and J lost 10 bases, with 13 bases between them. This CDR3 comprises 13 residues. CDR1 is PRHDT and CDR2 is FYEKMQ in the germline V gene (reference sequence). The CDR3 sequence is CASSFGQSREQFF. In DNA, the CDR3 is TGTGCCAGCAGCTTTGGACAGTCTAGAGAGCAGTTCTTC.

This clonotype was counted only a few times. This beta chain lies outside the target of a library built for alpha chains; its clone size means little. The chain employs TRBV9 and TRBJ2-1; no reliable D call. The germline CDR1 and CDR2 sequences are SGDLS and YYNGEE. The CDR3 runs 13 residues. Deletions cut 2 bases from V and 8 bases from J, with 11 bases between. The chain's CDR3 is CASSVMSLDEQFF. CDR3 DNA sequence: TGTGCCAGCAGCGTTATGTCTTTAGATGAGCAGTTCTTC.

For this clonotype: Little can be read into the size of this beta chain, an off-target read in a library designed for alpha chains. The V gene is TRBV20-1, the J gene TRBJ2-7; TRBD1 matches at 10 bases. Germline values: CDR1 DFQATT, CDR2 SNEGSKA (reference sequence). V shed 0 bases, J shed 6 bases, and the junction held 5 bases outside the gene matches. CDR3 length: 14 amino acids. The DNA for the CDR3 is TGCAGTGCTAGAGATTTGACAGGGGGCGGCGAGCAGTACTTC. Translated: CSARDLTGGGEQYF.

On this clonotype: Little can be read into the size of this beta chain, an off-target read in a library designed for alpha chains. V gene TRBV28 combines with J gene TRBJ2-3; D remains ambiguous. This CDR3 region has 11 residues. V was trimmed by 4 bases and J by 5 bases, leaving 4 bases between them. The V gene's germline CDR1 is MDHEN and CDR2 SYDVKM. The CDR3 sequence: CASSWGDTQYF. CDR3 coding DNA: TGTGCCAGCAGTTGGGGAGATACGCAGTATTTT.

There are a few counts of this clonotype. The library was designed around alpha chains, so this beta chain is a stray read whose abundance carries little weight. The chain links TRBV12-3 or TRBV12-4 to TRBJ2-5; 7 bases are shared with TRBD2. The CDR3 length is 14 residues. Unmatched junction bases numbered 5, after V lost 2 bases and J lost 5 bases. As DNA, the CDR3 is TGTGCCAGCAGTTTACGGCAGGGAGGGGAGACCCAGTACTTC. The encoded protein is CASSLRQGGETQYF.

This clonotype was counted between two and nine times. Because the library targeted alpha chains, this beta chain is an off-target read whose size means little. This chain links TRBV6-6 with TRBJ2-1; 7 bases agree with TRBD2. The CDR3 contains 14 residues. Germline V gene sequence: CDR1 MNHNY, CDR2 SVGAGI (reference sequence). The V and J ends lost 4 bases and 7 bases, in that order; junction bases with no gene match: 7. For the CDR3, the DNA is TGTGCCAGCAGTTGGCCGGGGGAGGGGAATGAGCAGTTCTTC. Protein product: CASSWPGEGNEQFF.

Comment on this clonotype: The size of this beta chain means little, since it is a stray read in a library made for alpha chains. V usage is TRBV6-5 and J usage is TRBJ2-7; D is unresolved. Trimming took 5 bases from V and 2 from J, leaving 13 bases between them. This CDR3 contains 14 residues. Germline loops: CDR1 MNHEY, CDR2 SVGAGI. This CDR3 reads CASSPDGAPYEQYF. CDR3 DNA: TGTGCCAGCAGTCCGGACGGAGCCCCCTACGAGCAGTACTTC.

As for this clonotype: This beta chain is a stray read from a library made for alpha chains; its abundance is not meaningful. This rearrangement joins TRBV28 to TRBJ2-7, with 9 bases fitting TRBD1. CDR1 MDHEN and CDR2 SYDVKM come from the germline V gene. The CDR3 sequence is 14 residues long. V shed 6 bases and J 5 bases; nucleotides not matched to a gene: 8. CDR3 protein: CASRQQGARDEQYF. CDR3 coding DNA: TGTGCCAGCAGGCAACAGGGGGCGCGGGACGAGCAGTACTTC. Full variable domain (outside the CDR3, taken from reference TRBV28 and TRBJ2-7): DVKVTQSSRYLVKRTGEKVFLECVQDMDHENMFWYRQDPGLGLRLIYFSYDVKMKEKGDIPEGYSVSREKKERFSLILESASTNQTSMYLCASRQQGARDEQYFGPGTRLTVT.

Notes on this clonotype: The library was designed around alpha chains, so this beta chain is a stray read whose abundance carries little weight. V and J are TRBV27 and TRBJ2-1; D may be TRBD2 (5 bases). Germline CDR1 is MNHEY and CDR2 is SMNVEV (reference sequence). The CDR3 sequence is 13 residues long. Deletions cut 6 bases from V and 4 bases from J, with 10 bases between. CDR3 DNA sequence: TGTGCCAGCAGCTTAGCGTCTTACAATGAGCAGTTCTTC. This codes for CASSLASYNEQFF.

This clonotype is large within its sample. As an off-target read in a library built for alpha chains, this beta chain has a frequency of little significance. The genes are TRBV11-3 and TRBJ2-1; D is ambiguous. This CDR3 spans 13 amino acids. The germline CDR1 and CDR2 sequences are SGHNT and YENEEA. Trimming shortened V by 1 base and J by 9 bases, and 10 bases separated the two germline ends. The CDR3 loop reads CASSLGVVGEQFF. The CDR3 DNA is TGTGCCAGCAGCTTAGGGGTCGTGGGTGAGCAGTTCTTC.

For this clonotype: This beta chain turned up in a library designed for alpha chains; as an off-target read, its abundance says little. The V and J genes are TRBV3-1 and TRBJ1-6; perhaps TRBD1 as D (6 bases). Germline lookup yields CDR1 LGHDT and CDR2 YNNKEL (reference sequence). V lost 7 bases to trimming and J lost 9 bases, with 19 bases between them. CDR3 length: 15 residues. The chain's CDR3 is CASNRAGADSSPLHF. In DNA, the CDR3 is TGTGCCAGCAACCGAGCGGGGGCAGATAGTTCACCCCTCCACTTT.

This clonotype is hyperexpanded in the sample. This beta chain is an off-target read within a library intended for alpha chains, so its frequency means little. This sequence joins TRBV28 and TRBJ2-7, with 11 bases identical to TRBD2. This CDR3 spans 15 amino acids. Germline assignment: CDR1 MDHEN and CDR2 SYDVKM. V shed 6 bases and J 0 bases; nucleotides not matched to a gene: 4. DNA of the CDR3: TGTGCCAGCAGCAGACTAGCGGGGAGCTCCTACGAGCAGTACTTC. Its translation is CASSRLAGSSYEQYF.

By frequency in the sample, this clonotype is large. With the library built for alpha chains, this beta chain is off target and its frequency is not meaningful. This chain connects TRBV29-1 to TRBJ2-3, with a possible D match to TRBD1 (6 bases). From germline, CDR1 is SQVTM and CDR2 ANQGSEA. This CDR3 has 13 residues. The germline V and J ends were trimmed by 7 bases and 3 bases, with 14 bases remaining between them. CDR3 DNA sequence: TGCAGCGCAATACAGGGTACTACAGATACGCAGTATTTT. Protein product: CSAIQGTTDTQYF.

This clonotype has a handful of counts. Since it is a stray read in a library aimed at alpha chains, this beta chain has a size that is not meaningful. The chain combines TRBV6-2 or TRBV6-3 with TRBJ2-1; D might be TRBD2 (5 bases). Trimming took off 5 bases at V and 9 bases at J, with 11 bases between the two ends. This CDR3 is built from 12 residues. Germline V gene sequence: CDR1 MNHEY, CDR2 SVGEGT. In DNA, the CDR3 is TGTGCCAGCAGTCCCCTAGCAGGTGAGCAGTTCTTC. This gives the protein CASSPLAGEQFF.

By proportion, this clonotype is large. In a library made to pick up alpha chains, this beta chain is a stray read with a size that means little. V gene TRBV11-2 combines with J gene TRBJ2-3; D not resolved. Germline-derived CDR1 and CDR2 are SGHAT and FQNNGV. The CDR3 loop spans 12 amino acids. V lost 5 bases to trimming and J lost 11 bases, with 14 bases between them. CDR3 DNA: TGTGCCAGCAGCCGAACAGATCCAGTGCAGTATTTT. The encoded protein is CASSRTDPVQYF.

Note on this clonotype: This beta chain is a stray sequence in a library constructed for alpha chains; its clone size is not meaningful. The chain is built from TRBV6-6 and TRBJ1-1; no definite D call. Trimming left V 2 bases short and J 1 base short, with 8 bases between. From germline, CDR1 is MNHNY and CDR2 SVGAGI (reference sequence). This CDR3 region has 14 residues. The CDR3 loop reads CASSYLATNTEAFF. In DNA, the CDR3 is TGTGCCAGCAGTTACCTCGCTACGAACACTGAAGCTTTCTTT.

This clonotype rates as large. With the library built for alpha chains, this beta chain is off target and its frequency is not meaningful. This chain links TRBV10-2 with TRBJ1-5, with 10 positions matching TRBD1. The CDR3 consists of 14 residues. V shed 7 bases, J shed 2 bases, and the junction held 2 bases outside the gene matches. Germline-derived CDR1 and CDR2 are WSHSY and SAAADI. The CDR3 loop reads CASKDRGGNQPQHF. The CDR3 region has the DNA TGCGCCAGCAAGGACAGGGGGGGCAATCAGCCCCAGCATTTT.

By its share, this clonotype is large. Because this beta chain is a stray read in a library intended to capture alpha chains, its abundance should not be given much weight. The chain has TRBV6-5 and TRBJ2-1; D could derive from TRBD1 or TRBD2 (6 bases each). Trimming cost V 8 bases and J 4 bases, with 15 bases left between them. The CDR3 runs 14 residues. Germline lookup yields CDR1 MNHEY and CDR2 SVGAGI. The CDR3 nucleotides are TGTGCCAGCGGGGGCAGCGGGCCGTACAATGAGCAGTTCTTC. It is translated as CASGGSGPYNEQFF.